This T cell receptor (beta chain) emerged from a study of T cell responses to AZD1222 COVID-19 vaccine. Sequenced by immunoSEQ multiplex PCR; TCRdb stores in-frame clones only, minus some. Of fewer than 90,000 clones listed, over 80% are singletons. CDR3 length: 22 amino acids. Germline loops: CDR1 SGDLS, CDR2 YYNGEE. J lost 7 bases, V lost 4 bases, and 29 bases had no gene match. The chain links TRBV9 to TRBJ1-2, with 12 positions matching TRBD1. The clonotype comes from an adult who received the AZD1222 COVID-19 vaccine. Source: peripheral blood, taken 28 days after the second AZD1222 dose. The CDR3 reads CASSPHRLYARDRGPSSRGYTF. The DNA of the CDR3 is TGTGCCAGCAGCCCCCACCGCCTTTATGCTCGGGACAGGGGGCCTTCTAGCCGTGGCTACACCTTC.